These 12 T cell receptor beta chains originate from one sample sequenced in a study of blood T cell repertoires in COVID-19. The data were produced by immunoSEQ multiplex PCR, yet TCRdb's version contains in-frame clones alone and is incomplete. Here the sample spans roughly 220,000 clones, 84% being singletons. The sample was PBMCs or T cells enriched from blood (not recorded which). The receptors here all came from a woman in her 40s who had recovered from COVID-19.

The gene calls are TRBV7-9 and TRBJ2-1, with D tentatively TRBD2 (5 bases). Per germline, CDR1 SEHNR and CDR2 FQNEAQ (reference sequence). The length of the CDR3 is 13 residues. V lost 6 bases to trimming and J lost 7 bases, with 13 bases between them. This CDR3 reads CASRDDGGNEQFF. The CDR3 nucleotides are TGTGCCAGCAGGGACGACGGCGGGAATGAGCAGTTCTTC.

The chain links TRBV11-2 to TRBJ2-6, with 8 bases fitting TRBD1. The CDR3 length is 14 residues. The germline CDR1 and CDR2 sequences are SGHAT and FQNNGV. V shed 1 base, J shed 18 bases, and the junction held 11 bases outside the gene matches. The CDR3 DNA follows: TGTGCCAGCAGCTTAGGCCCCCTCGACAGGGGATCGACTTTC. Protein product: CASSLGPLDRGSTF.

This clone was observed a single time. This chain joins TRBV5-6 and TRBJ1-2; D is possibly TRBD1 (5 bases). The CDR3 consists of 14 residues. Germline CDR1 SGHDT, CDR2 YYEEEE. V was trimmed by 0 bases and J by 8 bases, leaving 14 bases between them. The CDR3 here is CASSLDAGVEGYTF. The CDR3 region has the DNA TGTGCCAGCAGCTTGGACGCGGGGGTCGAGGGCTACACCTTC.

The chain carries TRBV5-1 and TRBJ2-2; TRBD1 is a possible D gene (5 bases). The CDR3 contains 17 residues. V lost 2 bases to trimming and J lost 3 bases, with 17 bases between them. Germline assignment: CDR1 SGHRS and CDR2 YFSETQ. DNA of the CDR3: TGCGCCAGCAGCTTCCTTGAAGGGGTCGGAGACACCGGGGAGCTGTTTTTT. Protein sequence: CASSFLEGVGDTGELFF.

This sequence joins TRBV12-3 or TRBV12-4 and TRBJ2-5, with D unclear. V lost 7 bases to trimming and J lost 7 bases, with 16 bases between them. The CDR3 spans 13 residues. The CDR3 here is CASTYPMRGTQYF. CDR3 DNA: TGTGCCAGCACCTACCCAATGCGTGGGACCCAGTACTTC.

CDR3 nucleotides: TGTGCCAGCAGTGGGGAGGCAGGGACCGGGGAGCTGTTTTTT. Translated, it gives CASSGEAGTGELFF. The chain joins TRBV2 to TRBJ2-2, with D perhaps matching TRBD2 (6 bases). The V and J ends lost 4 bases and 5 bases respectively, with 11 bases between them. Germline CDR1 reads SNHLY; CDR2 reads FYNNEI. CDR3 length: 14 amino acids.

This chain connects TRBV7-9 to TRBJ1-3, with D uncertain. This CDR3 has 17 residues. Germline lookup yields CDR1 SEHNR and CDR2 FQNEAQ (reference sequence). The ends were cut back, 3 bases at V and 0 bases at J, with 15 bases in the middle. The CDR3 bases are TGTGCCAGCAGCTTGGGAGGCGCGTCTCACTCTGGAAACACCATATATTTT. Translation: CASSLGGASHSGNTIYF.

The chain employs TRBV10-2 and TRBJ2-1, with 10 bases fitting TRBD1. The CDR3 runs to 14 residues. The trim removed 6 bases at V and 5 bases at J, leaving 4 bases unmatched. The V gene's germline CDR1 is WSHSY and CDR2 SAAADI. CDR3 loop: CASRDRGRDNEQFF. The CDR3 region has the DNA TGCGCCAGCAGGGACAGGGGGAGGGACAATGAGCAGTTCTTC.

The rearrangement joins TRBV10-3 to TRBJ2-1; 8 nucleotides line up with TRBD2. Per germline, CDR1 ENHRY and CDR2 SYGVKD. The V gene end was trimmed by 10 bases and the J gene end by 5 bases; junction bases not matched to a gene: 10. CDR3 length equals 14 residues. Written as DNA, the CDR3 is TGTGCCACGGATAGCGGGACCTCTAACAATGAGCAGTTCTTC. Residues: CATDSGTSNNEQFF.

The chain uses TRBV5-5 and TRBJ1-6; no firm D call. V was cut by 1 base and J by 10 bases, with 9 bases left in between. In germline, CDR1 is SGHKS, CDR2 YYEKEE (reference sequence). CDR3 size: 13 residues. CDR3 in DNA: TGTGCCAGCAGCTTGCTGAGTCGCTCACCCCTCCACTTT. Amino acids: CASSLLSRSPLHF.

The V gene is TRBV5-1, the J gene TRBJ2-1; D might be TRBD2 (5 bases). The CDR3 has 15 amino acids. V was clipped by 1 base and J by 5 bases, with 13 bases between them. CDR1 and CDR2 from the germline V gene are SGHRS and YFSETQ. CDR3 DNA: TGCGCCAGCAGCTTGTGGGCGGACGGGAACAATGAGCAGTTCTTC. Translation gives CASSLWADGNNEQFF.

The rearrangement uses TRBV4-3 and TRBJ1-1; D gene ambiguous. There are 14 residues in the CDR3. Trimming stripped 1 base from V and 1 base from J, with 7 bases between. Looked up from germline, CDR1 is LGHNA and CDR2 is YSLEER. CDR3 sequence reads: CASSQGVSNTEAFF. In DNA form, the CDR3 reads TGCGCCAGCAGCCAAGGCGTGTCGAACACTGAAGCTTTCTTT.